The source of this TCR beta chain is a study of blood T cells in healthy people across ages. Overall study results and limits: Underestimates were what the diversity estimates from one million T cells were considered to be. Measured against age, TCR beta diversity per million T cells decreased in a roughly linear manner. More naive CD4+ cells and higher diversity marked long-lived donors relative to aged donors.

Germline-derived CDR1 and CDR2 are LGHDT and YNNKEL (reference sequence). Trimming cost V 0 bases and J 6 bases, with 12 bases left between them. The length of the CDR3 is 14 residues. The authors ran a second PCR of 7 to 11 cycles using a sample-barcoded 5' primer and a J-beta primer mix. The template-switch adaptor was a 5' adaptor with 12 random nucleotides. It tagged each cDNA molecule. Via MiXCR, TCRdb re-called the 5' RACE reads, giving one row per CDR3 protein. The table lists approximately 940,000 distinct CDR3 sequences, 40% to 60% of them singletons. With regard to this clonotype: Its specificity is unknown.

V is TRBV3-1 and J is TRBJ2-7, with D maybe TRBD2 (5 bases). This receptor was identified in a man aged 30 to 45 in good health. The sample consisted of blood. The CDR3 bases are TGTGCCAGCAGCCAAGATTGGGGTCGGGGCGAGCAGTACTTC. It yields the protein CASSQDWGRGEQYF.